The 16 T cell receptor beta chains below were found in one sample sequenced in a study of blood T cell repertoires in COVID-19. Using immunoSEQ multiplex PCR, the repertoire was profiled, and TCRdb retains in-frame clones only, with some absent. The profile shows about 250,000 clones, about 91% of them singletons. The sample taken for sequencing was peripheral blood. The receptor set was obtained from an older man with acute or convalescent COVID-19.

The chain combines TRBV7-3 with TRBJ2-1; TRBD2 might be the D (6 bases). Trimming took off 2 bases at V and 8 bases at J, with 13 bases between the two ends. CDR1 is SGHTA, CDR2 FQGTGA, per germline. The CDR3 extends over 14 amino acids. CDR3 in amino acids: CASSLGKGGHEQFF. The CDR3 DNA is TGTGCCAGCAGCTTAGGAAAAGGAGGGCATGAGCAGTTCTTC.

The chain uses TRBV5-1 and TRBJ1-2, with D hard to call. The CDR3 contains 13 residues. Trimming stripped 4 bases from V and 3 bases from J, with 10 bases between. Germline lookup yields CDR1 SGHRS and CDR2 YFSETQ. CDR3 residues: CASSPRVDYGYTF. The CDR3, as DNA: TGCGCCAGCAGCCCCCGCGTTGACTATGGCTACACCTTC.

The chain joins TRBV7-6 to TRBJ1-2; TRBD1 aligns across 7 bases. Germline V gene sequence: CDR1 SGHVS, CDR2 FNYEAQ. This CDR3 has 13 amino acids. V shed 3 bases and J 8 bases; nucleotides not matched to a gene: 6. In nucleotides, the CDR3 is TGTGCCAGCAGCTTCACAGGGGAGGACGGCTACACCTTC. Translated: CASSFTGEDGYTF.

This clone was seen only a few times. The chain links TRBV7-8 to TRBJ1-1, with 7 nucleotides matching TRBD1. Germline V gene sequence: CDR1 SGHVS, CDR2 FQNEAQ. The J segment lost 6 bases and the V segment lost 2 bases, leaving 9 bases of the junction unmatched. The CDR3 is 15 residues long. This CDR3 is CASSLWLGGNPEAFF. CDR3 DNA sequence: TGTGCCAGCAGCTTATGGTTAGGGGGCAATCCTGAAGCTTTCTTT.

This clone came up a few times. The V call is TRBV19, the J call TRBJ1-4; unclear D gene. There are 12 residues in the CDR3. V dropped 6 bases and J dropped 4 bases, with 6 bases sitting between them. Germline CDR1 LNHDA, CDR2 SQIVND (reference sequence). CDR3 in amino acids: CASSYSNEKLFF. In DNA form, the CDR3 reads TGTGCCAGTAGCTACAGTAATGAAAAACTGTTTTTT.

This sequence joins TRBV7-6 and TRBJ2-2, with 7 bases matching TRBD2. Trimming took 1 base from V and 1 from J; bases not matched to a gene: 3. The CDR3 runs to 16 residues. From germline, CDR1 is SGHVS and CDR2 FNYEAQ. The CDR3 nucleotides read TGTGCCAGCAGCTTAGTTCCGGGAGGGAACACCGGGGAGCTGTTTTTT. Its translation is CASSLVPGGNTGELFF.

The chain uses TRBV7-3 and TRBJ2-2; TRBD2 might be the D (5 bases). Germline values: CDR1 SGHTA, CDR2 FQGTGA. Trimming took off 4 bases at V and 3 bases at J, with 9 bases between the two ends. The CDR3 extends over 14 amino acids. In DNA, the CDR3 is TGTGCCAGCAGCTCTAGCTCGGACACCGGGGAGCTGTTTTTT. It translates to CASSSSSDTGELFF.

This clone has a single count. The CDR3, as DNA: TGTGCCAGTAAATCGACAGAAGATAATTCACCCCTCCACTTT. This sequence encodes CASKSTEDNSPLHF. The gene calls are TRBV19 and TRBJ1-6; maybe TRBD1 (5 bases). The CDR3 consists of 14 residues. The V gene lost 7 bases and the J gene lost 5 bases, with 12 bases spanning the gap. Germline V gene data show CDR1 as LNHDA and CDR2 as SQIVND (reference sequence).

The rearrangement links TRBV11-3 to TRBJ2-1; the match to TRBD2 covers 9 bases. Germline assignment: CDR1 SGHNT and CDR2 YENEEA. The CDR3 loop spans 15 amino acids. V lost 2 bases, J lost 6 bases, and 5 bases stayed unmatched. DNA for the CDR3: TGTGCCAGCAGCTTAAGCGGCGGGGGGGCCAATGAGCAGTTCTTC. Translation: CASSLSGGGANEQFF.

The chain has TRBV4-2 and TRBJ1-6, with D possibly being TRBD1 (5 bases). CDR1 and CDR2 from the germline V gene are LGHNA and YNFKEQ. The V end was cut by 0 bases, the J end by 1 base, with 13 bases between. This CDR3 contains 18 residues. The CDR3 DNA reads as TGTGCCAGCAGCCAAGATCTCCAGGGCGCGTCCTATAATTCACCCCTCCACTTT. This translates into CASSQDLQGASYNSPLHF.

V usage is TRBV27 and J usage is TRBJ1-6; D is uncertain. Deletions cut 9 bases from V and 6 bases from J, with 12 bases between. Germline CDR1 and CDR2: MNHEY and SMNVEV (reference sequence). This CDR3 is built from 13 residues. The CDR3 DNA follows: TGTGCCAGTAGACCGGGTGTTAATTCACCCCTCCACTTT. It translates to CASRPGVNSPLHF.

The chain carries TRBV29-1 and TRBJ2-3; 9 bases fit TRBD1. The J segment lost 3 bases and the V segment lost 1 base, leaving 5 bases of the junction unmatched. This CDR3 contains 15 residues. CDR1 SQVTM and CDR2 ANQGSEA come from the germline V gene. The CDR3 is CSVEGGQGRTDTQYF. DNA for the CDR3: TGCAGCGTTGAAGGCGGACAGGGGAGGACAGATACGCAGTATTTT.

This sequence joins TRBV7-2 and TRBJ2-3; D is possibly TRBD1 (5 bases). Germline assignment: CDR1 SGHTA and CDR2 FQGNSA. The CDR3 loop spans 15 amino acids. V was clipped by 5 bases and J by 0 bases, with 12 bases between them. CDR3 DNA: TGTGCCAGCAGCCTGACAGTGATTAGCACAGATACGCAGTATTTT. Its protein is CASSLTVISTDTQYF.

This sequence joins TRBV24-1 and TRBJ2-3, with TRBD1 as a possible D gene (5 bases). CDR3 length: 17 amino acids. With 0 bases removed from V and 2 bases from J, the gap between germline ends came to 14 bases. CDR1 KGHDR and CDR2 SFDVKD come from the germline V gene. The CDR3 nucleotides read TGTGCCACCAGTGATTTGAGTAGGGGAAGGTCCACAGATACGCAGTATTTT. As protein: CATSDLSRGRSTDTQYF.

V is TRBV3-1 (or the pseudogene TRBV3-2) and J is TRBJ1-6; tentatively, D is TRBD1 (6 bases). This CDR3 is 15 amino acids long. V dropped 1 base and J dropped 5 bases, with 9 bases sitting between them. Looked up from germline, CDR1 is LGHDT and CDR2 is YNNKEL (reference sequence). The CDR3 is CASSQAGADNSPLHF. The DNA for the CDR3 is TGTGCCAGCAGCCAAGCAGGGGCGGATAATTCACCCCTCCACTTT.

This chain's CDR3 is CASSLGPMRGGYNEQFF. Here the CDR3 DNA reads TGTGCCAGCAGCTTAGGCCCAATGCGGGGGGGCTACAATGAGCAGTTCTTC. V usage is TRBV13 and J usage is TRBJ2-1; the match to TRBD2 covers 9 bases. The germline CDR1 and CDR2 sequences are PRHDT and FYEKMQ (reference sequence). V lost 0 bases and J lost 3; bases outside the gene matches: 6. The CDR3 length is 17 residues.